The 6 T cell receptor beta chains presented below share a single source sample, sequenced in a study of CD8+ T cells in alopecia areata. The sample's treatment: oral pan-JAK inhibitor, 5-10 mg twice daily. RNA was extracted and reverse transcribed into cDNA as the sequencing template. The protocol was immunoSEQ multiplex PCR, while the TCRdb copy is restricted to in-frame clones and leaves out a portion. The table has 200,000 to 250,000 clones, around 65% seen once. The sequences come from CD4+ T cells sorted from blood, collected at approximately week 42, from a patient treated with tofacitinib. The receptors were gathered from a human donor with alopecia areata.

This clone was observed a handful of times. The same CDR3 arises from other DNA sequences in this sample as well. The rearrangement uses TRBV29-1 and TRBJ2-5; D call uncertain. Germline CDR1 is SQVTM and CDR2 is ANQGSEA. V was cut by 4 bases and J by 5 bases, with 8 bases left in between. This CDR3 comprises 11 residues. The CDR3 region is CSVVAGETQYF. The CDR3 bases are TGCAGCGTTGTGGCAGGCGAGACCCAGTACTTC. Full variable domain (outside the CDR3, taken from reference TRBV29-1 and TRBJ2-5): SAVISQKPSRDICQRGTSLTIQCQVDSQVTMMFWYRQQPGQSLTLIATANQGSEATYESGFVIDKFPISRPNLTFSTLTVSNMSPEDSSIYLCSVVAGETQYFGPGTRLLVL.

The rearrangement links TRBV29-1 to TRBJ2-7, with TRBD2 as a possible D gene (5 bases). The CDR3 spans 12 residues. The germline V gene has CDR1 SQVTM and CDR2 ANQGSEA. V lost 2 bases and J lost 6, with 11 bases in between. Here the CDR3 reads CSVEFGGREQYF. The CDR3 nucleotides read TGCAGCGTTGAATTCGGAGGACGCGAGCAGTACTTC.

V is TRBV7-8 and J is TRBJ2-1, with TRBD2 matching over 7 bases. V gave up 0 bases and J gave up 2 bases; unmatched junction bases: 4. The V gene's germline CDR1 is SGHVS and CDR2 FQNEAQ. There are 16 residues in the CDR3. The DNA for the CDR3 is TGTGCCAGCAGCTTAGCCTGGGCGGGGGCCTACAATGAGCAGTTCTTC. Its protein product is CASSLAWAGAYNEQFF.

The CDR3 DNA is TGTGCCAGCAGCGCTGGGACTAGCGGGGGAGGCGAGCAGTACTTC. The encoded protein is CASSAGTSGGGEQYF. J is TRBJ2-7 and V is TRBV6-1; 14 nucleotides agree with TRBD2. With 6 bases clipped from V and 6 bases from J, the junction kept 7 bases outside the gene matches. CDR1 MNHNS and CDR2 SASEGT come from the germline V gene. The CDR3 is 15 residues long.

The gene calls are TRBV15 and TRBJ1-2; D perhaps matches TRBD1 (5 bases). The germline gives CDR1 LNHNV, CDR2 YYDKDF (reference sequence). The CDR3 sequence is 14 residues long. V lost 0 bases to trimming and J lost 7 bases, with 12 bases between them. The CDR3 region is CATSRERGRGGYTF. CDR3 sequence (DNA): TGTGCCACCAGCAGAGAAAGGGGCAGAGGTGGCTACACCTTC.

The CDR3 DNA is TGTGCCAGCAGCTTTAGCTCCGTGAACACTGAAGCTTTCTTT. As protein: CASSFSSVNTEAFF. The V and J genes are TRBV5-6 and TRBJ1-1; D is unclear. This CDR3 is 14 amino acids long. The germline gives CDR1 SGHDT, CDR2 YYEEEE. The V end lost 2 bases, the J end lost 0 bases, and 8 bases lay between the germline ends.